The 32 T cell receptor beta chains given below trace back to one sample, sequenced in a study of response to subunit inactivated influenza vaccine. TCRdb fed the RT-PCR reads into MiXCR, producing one record per CDR3 protein. There are approximately 730,000 distinct CDR3 sequences in the sample; roughly 14% occur only once, and around 6.5% lies in the top ten. The sample in question was PBMCs from blood, obtained 14 to 15 days before vaccination. The origin of the receptors is a man aged 50-59 years who received an inactivated influenza vaccine.

This clonotype has more than one count but fewer than ten. The chain joins TRBV7-9 to TRBJ2-5; TRBD2 matches at 13 bases. The V gene's germline CDR1 is SEHNR and CDR2 FQNEAQ (reference sequence). With 7 bases clipped from V and 2 bases from J, the junction kept 7 bases outside the gene matches. This CDR3 is built from 16 residues. Here the CDR3 DNA reads TGTGCCAGCACTCACCGACTAGCGGGGGGACAAGAGACCCAGTACTTC. This gives the protein CASTHRLAGGQETQYF.

The rearrangement links TRBV5-6 to TRBJ1-2, with D possibly matching TRBD1 (5 bases). The germline V gene encodes CDR1 SGHDT and CDR2 YYEEEE. The CDR3 is 15 residues long. V lost 0 bases and J lost 4, with 13 bases in between. DNA for the CDR3: TGTGCCAGCAGCTTGGCTGCGACAGAGAGCTATGGCTACACCTTC. The encoded protein is CASSLAATESYGYTF.

This chain connects TRBV14 to TRBJ1-1, with a weak D call TRBD1 (6 bases). Germline V gene lookup returns CDR1 SGHDN and CDR2 FVKESK. This CDR3 has 14 amino acids. Trimming shortened V by 1 base and J by 8 bases, and 14 bases separated the two germline ends. In DNA, the CDR3 is TGTGCCAGCAGCCAAGGTGGTACCGGGACAGAAGCTTTCTTT. This translates into CASSQGGTGTEAFF.

This clonotype was counted a few times. The genes are TRBV7-9 and TRBJ1-2; 8 positions agree with TRBD1. The CDR3 length is 15 residues. V was pared by 5 bases and J by 4 bases, with 9 bases of the junction left unmatched. Germline values: CDR1 SEHNR, CDR2 FQNEAQ (reference sequence). CDR3 nucleotides: TGTGCCAGCAGCGAAGTGGGACAGGCGGGCTATGGCTACACCTTC. Amino acids: CASSEVGQAGYGYTF. The full variable domain, in which reference TRBV7-9 and TRBJ1-2 provide the parts outside the CDR3, is DTGVSQNPRHKITKRGQNVTFRCDPISEHNRLYWYRQTLGQGPEFLTYFQNEAQLEKSRLLSDRFSAERPKGSFSTLEIQRTEQGDSAMYLCASSEVGQAGYGYTFGSGTRLTVV.

This clonotype was found many times. The chain carries TRBV6-5 and TRBJ2-5, with 9 bases that match TRBD1. V shed 4 bases, J shed 2 bases, and the junction held 5 bases outside the gene matches. The CDR3 runs to 15 residues. Germline V CDR1 and CDR2: MNHEY, SVGAGI. The CDR3 loop is CASSWTGDGQETQYF. CDR3 nucleotides: TGTGCCAGCAGTTGGACAGGGGACGGACAAGAGACCCAGTACTTC.

This chain links TRBV29-1 with TRBJ2-3, with D uncertain. This CDR3 region has 14 residues. Germline loops: CDR1 SQVTM, CDR2 ANQGSEA. Trimming shortened V by 5 bases and J by 7 bases, and 19 bases separated the two germline ends. This CDR3 is CSVSGHQRRNTQYF. In DNA, the CDR3 is TGCAGCGTTTCCGGGCACCAACGTCGTAATACGCAGTATTTT.

The chain carries TRBV7-2 and TRBJ2-1; D remains ambiguous. Trimming removed 3 bases from V and 8 bases from J, with 17 bases in between. The length of the CDR3 is 15 residues. Germline values: CDR1 SGHTA, CDR2 FQGNSA. CDR3 coding DNA: TGTGCCAGCAGCTTGGGGTGGCGCTCCGGAGATGAGCAGTTCTTC. Residues: CASSLGWRSGDEQFF. The variable domain in full, completed from reference TRBV7-2 and TRBJ2-1, reads GAGVSQSPSNKVTEKGKDVELRCDPISGHTALYWYRQSLGQGLEFLIYFQGNSAPDKSGLPSDRFSAERTGGSVSTLTIQRTQQEDSAVYLCASSLGWRSGDEQFFGPGTRLTVL.

Many counts were recorded for this clonotype. The chain recombines TRBV5-1 with TRBJ2-2; unclear D gene. Germline V gene sequence: CDR1 SGHRS, CDR2 YFSETQ. The CDR3 length is 15 residues. V was clipped by 0 bases and J by 0 bases, with 6 bases between them. The CDR3 bases are TGCGCCAGCAGCTTGGGTCACCCGAACACCGGGGAGCTGTTTTTT. Its translation is CASSLGHPNTGELFF. Using reference TRBV5-1 and TRBJ2-2 for the parts outside the CDR3, the full variable domain is KAGVTQTPRYLIKTRGQQVTLSCSPISGHRSVSWYQQTPGQGLQFLFEYFSETQRNKGNFPGRFSGRQFSNSRSEMNVSTLELGDSALYLCASSLGHPNTGELFFGEGSRLTVL.

The rearrangement joins TRBV5-1 to TRBJ2-2; 10 positions match TRBD1. Germline CDR1 and CDR2: SGHRS and YFSETQ. Trimming removed 2 bases from V and 0 bases from J; junction bases left unmatched: 7. This CDR3 spans 18 amino acids. The DNA of the CDR3 is TGCGCCAGCAGCTTCTCGTATGGGACAGGGGCGAACACCGGGGAGCTGTTTTTT. This codes for CASSFSYGTGANTGELFF.

This clonotype was observed a handful of times. The chain is built from TRBV28 and TRBJ2-5; possibly TRBD2 for D (6 bases). V shed 6 bases and J shed 0 bases, with 14 bases lying between them. The germline CDR1 and CDR2 sequences are MDHEN and SYDVKM. This CDR3 has 15 residues. CDR3 loop: CASSPLGRNQETQYF. The CDR3 DNA follows: TGTGCCAGCAGCCCCCTAGGGAGGAACCAAGAGACCCAGTACTTC.

The genes are TRBV30 and TRBJ2-7; D ambiguous. CDR1 and CDR2 (germline): GTSNPN, SVGIG (reference sequence). Trimming shortened V by 2 bases and J by 3 bases, and 20 bases separated the two germline ends. The CDR3 has 16 residues. The CDR3 region is CAWSSPMGKRGYEQYF. The CDR3, as DNA: TGTGCCTGGAGTTCCCCCATGGGGAAACGAGGCTACGAGCAGTACTTC. Looking up the rest from reference TRBV30 and TRBJ2-7 gives the full variable domain: SQTIHQWPATLVQPVGSPLSLECTVEGTSNPNLYWYRQAAGRGLQLLFYSVGIGQISSEVPQNLSASRPQDRQFILSSKKLLLSDSGFYLCAWSSPMGKRGYEQYFGPGTRLTVT.

About this clonotype: Relative to the germline gene, one junction end is altered; a read error may explain this. V gene TRBV20-1 combines with J gene TRBJ2-1; 8 bases align to TRBD2. Germline values: CDR1 DFQATT, CDR2 SNEGSKA (reference sequence). The CDR3 covers 17 residues. In DNA form, the CDR3 reads TGCTGTGCTAGAGTGGGGAGCGGGGGTGGATACTACAATGAGCAGTTCTTC. It encodes CCARVGSGGGYYNEQFF.

This chain uses TRBV28 with TRBJ1-2, with D perhaps TRBD1 (5 bases). Trimming removed 6 bases at V and 6 bases at J, with 20 bases between. The length of the CDR3 is 15 residues. Germline values: CDR1 MDHEN, CDR2 SYDVKM. The CDR3 region has the DNA TGTGCCAGCAGGAAAATGACAGTTCTAGTCCATGGCTACACCTTC. It translates to CASRKMTVLVHGYTF.

CDR3 DNA: TGTGCCATCAGTGAGTCGAATTTCGACAATGAGCAGTTCTTC. Translated, it gives CAISESNFDNEQFF. V gene TRBV10-3 combines with J gene TRBJ2-1, with D unresolved. Trimming removed 0 bases from V and 5 bases from J, with 8 bases in between. CDR3 length: 14 amino acids. Germline CDR1 and CDR2: ENHRY and SYGVKD.

This clonotype occurred a few times. The chain combines TRBV28 with TRBJ1-5, with D hard to call. The length of the CDR3 is 15 residues. Germline CDR1 reads MDHEN; CDR2 reads SYDVKM. V was cut by 2 bases and J by 0 bases, with 8 bases left in between. CDR3 nucleotide sequence: TGTGCCAGCAGTTTAAACTACAATAGCAATCAGCCCCAGCATTTT. This encodes CASSLNYNSNQPQHF.

This clonotype appeared many times. V gene TRBV6-1 combines with J gene TRBJ2-2; D assignment may be TRBD1 or TRBD2 (5 bases each). The ends were cut back, 6 bases at V and 0 bases at J, with 14 bases in the middle. The germline V gene has CDR1 MNHNS and CDR2 SASEGT. CDR3 size: 16 residues. The CDR3 DNA sequence: TGTGCCAGCAGCGTATGGGGACGGGCGAACACCGGGGAGCTGTTTTTT. Translation gives CASSVWGRANTGELFF.

The V call is TRBV3-1, the J call TRBJ2-1; 9 nucleotides line up with TRBD2. The CDR3 runs 17 residues. Trimming cost V 3 bases and J 5 bases; bases outside gene matches: 11. Germline assignment: CDR1 LGHDT and CDR2 YNNKEL (reference sequence). This CDR3 is CASSHPGVSGRNNEQFF. The CDR3 nucleotides read TGTGCCAGCAGCCACCCCGGCGTTAGCGGGAGAAACAATGAGCAGTTCTTC.

In its sample, this clonotype was seen many times. The genes are TRBV29-1 and TRBJ1-2, with D hard to call. Trimming took off 6 bases at V and 8 bases at J, with 13 bases between the two ends. The germline V gene encodes CDR1 SQVTM and CDR2 ANQGSEA. This CDR3 spans 11 amino acids. CDR3 coding DNA: TGCAGCGTCCGCTCAGGCGGGGGCTACACCTTC. It codes for CSVRSGGGYTF.

This clonotype was picked up a small number of times. The chain joins TRBV2 to TRBJ2-4; D ambiguous. CDR1 is SNHLY and CDR2 is FYNNEI in the germline V gene. The V gene lost 3 bases and the J gene lost 2 bases, with 8 bases spanning the gap. This CDR3 region has 14 residues. In nucleotides, the CDR3 is TGTGCCAGCAGTGACAGTACTACCAAAAACATTCAGTACTTC. This gives the protein CASSDSTTKNIQYF.

The CDR3 sequence is CASSLALWNEQYF. The CDR3 nucleotides read TGCGCCAGCAGCTTGGCCCTGTGGAACGAGCAGTACTTC. V is TRBV5-1 and J is TRBJ2-7; D not resolved. The CDR3 has 13 amino acids. Trimming cost V 0 bases and J 5 bases, with 9 bases left between them. Germline V gene sequence: CDR1 SGHRS, CDR2 YFSETQ.

This clonotype has more than one count but fewer than ten. The genes are TRBV20-1 and TRBJ2-2, with 11 bases that match TRBD2. CDR3 size: 15 residues. Germline V gene sequence: CDR1 DFQATT, CDR2 SNEGSKA (reference sequence). Trimming at V came to 5 bases and at J to 13 bases, leaving 15 bases not matched to a gene. Here the CDR3 reads CSALTSGGPTGRLFF. The CDR3, as DNA: TGCAGTGCTCTTACTAGCGGGGGCCCAACTGGGAGGCTGTTTTTT.

This clonotype has only a few counts. The chain combines TRBV7-9 with TRBJ2-2; 8 positions agree with TRBD1. The CDR3 extends over 17 amino acids. In germline, CDR1 is SEHNR, CDR2 FQNEAQ (reference sequence). With 0 bases clipped from V and 3 bases from J, the junction kept 6 bases outside the gene matches. The CDR3, as DNA: TGTGCCAGCAGCTTAGCGCGGCAGACAGGGGACACCGGGGAGCTGTTTTTT. This encodes CASSLARQTGDTGELFF.

This clonotype has only a few counts. The chain combines TRBV20-1 with TRBJ1-1, with D tentatively TRBD1 (6 bases). In germline, CDR1 is DFQATT, CDR2 SNEGSKA (reference sequence). The CDR3 has 14 residues. Deletions cut 3 bases from V and 0 bases from J, with 11 bases between. This chain's CDR3 is CSASIRTVNTEAFF. The CDR3 bases are TGCAGTGCTAGTATTAGGACAGTGAACACTGAAGCTTTCTTT.

In its sample, this clonotype was seen a few times. V gene TRBV5-1 combines with J gene TRBJ2-7; TRBD2 aligns across 8 bases. The V and J ends lost 3 bases and 0 bases, in that order; junction bases with no gene match: 11. Germline CDR1 reads SGHRS; CDR2 reads YFSETQ. The CDR3 covers 17 residues. CDR3 nucleotide sequence: TGCGCCAGCAGCTCCGGACCGGGGGGGCCTAGCTCCTACGAGCAGTACTTC. Translated, it gives CASSSGPGGPSSYEQYF.

The chain couples TRBV20-1 to TRBJ2-1, with 9 bases lining up with TRBD1. There are 13 residues in the CDR3. Germline V gives CDR1 DFQATT, CDR2 SNEGSKA (reference sequence). V gave up 2 bases and J gave up 5 bases; unmatched junction bases: 1. The CDR3 DNA follows: TGCAGTGCTAGACGGACAGGGGACAATGAGCAGTTCTTC. Translation gives CSARRTGDNEQFF.

This clonotype was counted a few times. V gene TRBV7-9 combines with J gene TRBJ2-4, with 7 bases lining up with TRBD1. Looked up from germline, CDR1 is SEHNR and CDR2 is FQNEAQ (reference sequence). The CDR3 length is 13 residues. V lost 1 base to trimming and J lost 7 bases; unmatched junction nucleotides: 1. The CDR3 protein is CASSLVRGNIQYF. The CDR3 coding sequence is TGTGCCAGCAGCTTAGTCAGGGGGAACATTCAGTACTTC.

This clonotype was seen more than once but under ten times. The chain couples TRBV3-1 to TRBJ1-1; TRBD1 matches at 10 bases. This CDR3 is built from 14 residues. V dropped 4 bases and J dropped 5; count of bases not matched to a gene: 4. Germline-derived CDR1 and CDR2 are LGHDT and YNNKEL (reference sequence). The chain's CDR3 is CASSPGQGVTEAFF. The CDR3, as DNA: TGTGCCAGCAGCCCAGGACAGGGGGTTACTGAAGCTTTCTTT.

The chain links TRBV10-2 to TRBJ1-6; maybe TRBD1 (6 bases). Per the germline V gene, CDR1 is WSHSY and CDR2 is SAAADI. Trimming stripped 2 bases from V and 14 bases from J, with 13 bases between. The CDR3 has 13 amino acids. CDR3 sequence (DNA): TGCGCCAGCAGTGAGGGACAGTGGGGATCCCTCCACTTT. Translation: CASSEGQWGSLHF.

There are a few counts of this clonotype. The chain joins TRBV18 to TRBJ2-5; D remains ambiguous. Germline assignment: CDR1 KGHSH and CDR2 LQKENI. The CDR3 runs 15 residues. V lost 4 bases, J lost 5 bases, and 17 bases lay in between. The chain's CDR3 is CASSHPTSSSETQYF. CDR3 DNA: TGTGCCAGCTCACATCCTACCTCCTCCAGCGAGACCCAGTACTTC. The full variable domain, rest sourced from reference TRBV18 and TRBJ2-5, is NAGVMQNPRHLVRRRGQEARLRCSPMKGHSHVYWYRQLPEEGLKFMVYLQKENIIDESGMPKERFSAEFPKEGPSILRIQQVVRGDSAAYFCASSHPTSSSETQYFGPGTRLLVL.

This clonotype was observed many times. V gene TRBV29-1 combines with J gene TRBJ2-7; tentative D call: TRBD1 (5 bases). Trimming left V 5 bases short and J 6 bases short, with 11 bases between. The CDR3 covers 11 residues. In germline, CDR1 is SQVTM, CDR2 ANQGSEA. As DNA, the CDR3 is TGCAGCGTTAGGGGTTTGGGCGAGCAGTACTTC. Translating gives CSVRGLGEQYF.

This clonotype has a handful of counts. CDR3 DNA: TGTGCCACCAGCTCTAGACACCCGAGAATCACTGAAGCTTTCTTT. It yields the protein CATSSRHPRITEAFF. This rearrangement joins TRBV15 to TRBJ1-1; no reliable D call. The CDR3 covers 15 residues. Germline CDR1 reads LNHNV; CDR2 reads YYDKDF (reference sequence). Trimming cost V 5 bases and J 4 bases, with 17 bases left between them.

There are a few counts of this clonotype. The chain combines TRBV20-1 with TRBJ1-2; D might be TRBD1 (6 bases). The CDR3 covers 16 residues. V was shortened by 5 bases and J by 5 bases, with 24 bases between the two germline ends. CDR1 and CDR2 (germline): DFQATT, SNEGSKA (reference sequence). The CDR3 loop is CSAEGGDRFSLYGYTF. The CDR3 bases are TGCAGTGCTGAGGGGGGTGACAGGTTCAGTTTGTATGGCTACACCTTC.